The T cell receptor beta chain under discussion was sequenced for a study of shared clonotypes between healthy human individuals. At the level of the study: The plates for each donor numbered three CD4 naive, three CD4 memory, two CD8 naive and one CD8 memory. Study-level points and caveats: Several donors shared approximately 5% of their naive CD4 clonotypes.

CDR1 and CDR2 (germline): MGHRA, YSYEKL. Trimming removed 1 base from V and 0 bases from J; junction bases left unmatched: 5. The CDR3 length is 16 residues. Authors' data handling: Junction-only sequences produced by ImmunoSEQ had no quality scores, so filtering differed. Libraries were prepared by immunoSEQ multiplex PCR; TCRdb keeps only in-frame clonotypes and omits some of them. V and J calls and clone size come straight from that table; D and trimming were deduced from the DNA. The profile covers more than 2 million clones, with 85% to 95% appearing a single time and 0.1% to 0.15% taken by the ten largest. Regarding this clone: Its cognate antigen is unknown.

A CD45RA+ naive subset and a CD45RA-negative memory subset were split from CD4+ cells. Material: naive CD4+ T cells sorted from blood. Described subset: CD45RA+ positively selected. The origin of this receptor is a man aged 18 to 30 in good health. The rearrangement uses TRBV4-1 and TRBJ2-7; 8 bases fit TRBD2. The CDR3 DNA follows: TGCGCCAGCAGCCAAGGGACAGCGGGAGTCTCCTACGAGCAGTACTTC. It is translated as CASSQGTAGVSYEQYF.